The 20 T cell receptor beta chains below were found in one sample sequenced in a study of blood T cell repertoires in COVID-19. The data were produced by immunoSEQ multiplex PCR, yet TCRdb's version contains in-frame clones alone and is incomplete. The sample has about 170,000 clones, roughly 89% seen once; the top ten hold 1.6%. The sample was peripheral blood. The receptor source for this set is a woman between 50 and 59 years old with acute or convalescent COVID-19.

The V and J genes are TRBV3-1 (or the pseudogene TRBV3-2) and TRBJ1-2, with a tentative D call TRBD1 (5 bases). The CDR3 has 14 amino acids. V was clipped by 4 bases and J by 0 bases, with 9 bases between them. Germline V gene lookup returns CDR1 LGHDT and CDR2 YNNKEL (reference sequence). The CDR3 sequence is CASSLRQSNYGYTF. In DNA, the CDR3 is TGTGCCAGCAGCCTTCGACAGTCTAACTATGGCTACACCTTC.

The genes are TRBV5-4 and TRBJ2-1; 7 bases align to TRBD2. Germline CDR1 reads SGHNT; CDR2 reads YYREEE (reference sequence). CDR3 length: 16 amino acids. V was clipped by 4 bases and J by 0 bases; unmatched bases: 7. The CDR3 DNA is TGTGCCAGCAGCCTGGAGCGGGGAAGCTCCTACAATGAGCAGTTCTTC. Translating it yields CASSLERGSSYNEQFF.

The CDR3, as DNA: TGCGCCAGCAGCTCCTCAGGGGACACCGGAAACACCATATATTTT. It codes for CASSSSGDTGNTIYF. This chain joins TRBV5-1 and TRBJ1-3, with D possibly TRBD1 on 6 matching bases. V shed 3 bases and J shed 4 bases, with 14 bases lying between them. This CDR3 has 15 residues. Germline V gene data show CDR1 as SGHRS and CDR2 as YFSETQ.

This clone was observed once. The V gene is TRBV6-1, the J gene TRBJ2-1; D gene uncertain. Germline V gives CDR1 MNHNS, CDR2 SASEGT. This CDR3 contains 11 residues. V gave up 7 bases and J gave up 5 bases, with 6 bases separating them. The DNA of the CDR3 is TGTGCCAGCACCTCTGACAATGAGCAGTTCTTC. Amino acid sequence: CASTSDNEQFF.

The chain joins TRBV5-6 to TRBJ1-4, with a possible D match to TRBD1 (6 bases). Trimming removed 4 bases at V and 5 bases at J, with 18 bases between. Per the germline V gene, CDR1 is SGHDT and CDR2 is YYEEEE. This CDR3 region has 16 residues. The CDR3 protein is CASSRVTGRTNEKLFF. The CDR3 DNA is TGTGCCAGCAGCCGAGTGACAGGCAGAACAAATGAAAAACTGTTTTTT.

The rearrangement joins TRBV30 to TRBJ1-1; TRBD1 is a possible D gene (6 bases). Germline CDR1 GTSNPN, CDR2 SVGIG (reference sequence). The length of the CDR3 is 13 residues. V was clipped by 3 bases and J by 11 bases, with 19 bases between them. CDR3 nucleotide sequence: TGTGCCTGGAGGGCCACAGGGAATAAGGGGGCTTTCTTT. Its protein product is CAWRATGNKGAFF.

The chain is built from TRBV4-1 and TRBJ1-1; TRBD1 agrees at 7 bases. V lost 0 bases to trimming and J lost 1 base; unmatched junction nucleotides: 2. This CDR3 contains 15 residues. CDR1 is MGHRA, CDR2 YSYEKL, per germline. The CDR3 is CASSQDRTGNTEAFF. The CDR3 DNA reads TGCGCCAGCAGCCAAGATCGGACAGGGAACACTGAAGCTTTCTTT.

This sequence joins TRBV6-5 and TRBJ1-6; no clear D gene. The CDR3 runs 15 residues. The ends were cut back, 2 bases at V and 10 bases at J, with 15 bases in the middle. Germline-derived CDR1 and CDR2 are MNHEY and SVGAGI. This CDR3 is CASSYETPARSPLHF. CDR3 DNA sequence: TGTGCCAGCAGTTACGAGACTCCTGCGAGATCACCCCTCCACTTT.

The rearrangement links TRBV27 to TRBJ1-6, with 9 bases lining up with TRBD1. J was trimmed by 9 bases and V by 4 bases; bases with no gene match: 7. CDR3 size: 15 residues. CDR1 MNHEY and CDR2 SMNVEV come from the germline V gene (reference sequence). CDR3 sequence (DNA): TGTGCCAGCAGTTCATACAGGGGGCGGGGTTCACCCCTCCACTTT. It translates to CASSSYRGRGSPLHF.

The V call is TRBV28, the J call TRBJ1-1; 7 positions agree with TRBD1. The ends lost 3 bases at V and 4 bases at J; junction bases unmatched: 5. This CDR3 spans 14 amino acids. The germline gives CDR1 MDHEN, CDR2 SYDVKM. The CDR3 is CASSFPAGGTEAFF. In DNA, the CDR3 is TGTGCCAGCAGTTTTCCTGCAGGGGGCACTGAAGCTTTCTTT. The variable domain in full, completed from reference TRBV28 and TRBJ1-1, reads DVKVTQSSRYLVKRTGEKVFLECVQDMDHENMFWYRQDPGLGLRLIYFSYDVKMKEKGDIPEGYSVSREKKERFSLILESASTNQTSMYLCASSFPAGGTEAFFGQGTRLTVV.

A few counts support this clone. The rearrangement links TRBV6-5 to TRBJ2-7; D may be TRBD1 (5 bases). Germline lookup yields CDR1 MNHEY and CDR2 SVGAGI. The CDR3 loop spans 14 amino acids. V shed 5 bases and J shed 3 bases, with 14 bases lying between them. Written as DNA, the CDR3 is TGTGCCAGCAGTCCCCAGGGATTTGGCTACGAGCAGTACTTC. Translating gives CASSPQGFGYEQYF.

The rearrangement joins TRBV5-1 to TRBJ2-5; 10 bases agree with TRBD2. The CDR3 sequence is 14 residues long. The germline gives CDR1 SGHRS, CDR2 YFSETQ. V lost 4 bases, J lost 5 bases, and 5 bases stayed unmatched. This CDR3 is CASSVGLAQETQYF. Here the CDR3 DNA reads TGCGCCAGCAGCGTGGGACTAGCGCAGGAGACCCAGTACTTC. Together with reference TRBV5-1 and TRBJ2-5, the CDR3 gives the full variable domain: KAGVTQTPRYLIKTRGQQVTLSCSPISGHRSVSWYQQTPGQGLQFLFEYFSETQRNKGNFPGRFSGRQFSNSRSEMNVSTLELGDSALYLCASSVGLAQETQYFGPGTRLLVL.

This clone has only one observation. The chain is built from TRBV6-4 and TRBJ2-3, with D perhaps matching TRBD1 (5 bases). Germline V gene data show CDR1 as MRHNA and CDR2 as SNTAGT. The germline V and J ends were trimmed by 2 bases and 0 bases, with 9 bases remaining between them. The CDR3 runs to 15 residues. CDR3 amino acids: CASSDIGASTDTQYF. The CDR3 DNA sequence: TGTGCCAGCAGTGACATTGGGGCGAGCACAGATACGCAGTATTTT.

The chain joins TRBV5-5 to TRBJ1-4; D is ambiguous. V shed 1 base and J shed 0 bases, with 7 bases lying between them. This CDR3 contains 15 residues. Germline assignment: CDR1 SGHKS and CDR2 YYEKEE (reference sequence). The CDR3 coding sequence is TGTGCCAGCAGCTTGCTAACTGCAACTAATGAAAAACTGTTTTTT. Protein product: CASSLLTATNEKLFF. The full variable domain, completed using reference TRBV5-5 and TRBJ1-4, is DAGVTQSPTHLIKTRGQQVTLRCSPISGHKSVSWYQQVLGQGPQFIFQYYEKEERGRGNFPDRFSARQFPNYSSELNVNALLLGDSALYLCASSLLTATNEKLFFGSGTQLSVL.

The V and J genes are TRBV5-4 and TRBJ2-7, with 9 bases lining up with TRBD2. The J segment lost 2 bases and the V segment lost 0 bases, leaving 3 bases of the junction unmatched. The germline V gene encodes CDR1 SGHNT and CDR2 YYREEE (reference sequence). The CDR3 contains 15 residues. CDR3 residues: CASSLGAGGPYEQYF. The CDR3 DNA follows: TGTGCCAGCAGCTTGGGTGCGGGAGGGCCCTACGAGCAGTACTTC.

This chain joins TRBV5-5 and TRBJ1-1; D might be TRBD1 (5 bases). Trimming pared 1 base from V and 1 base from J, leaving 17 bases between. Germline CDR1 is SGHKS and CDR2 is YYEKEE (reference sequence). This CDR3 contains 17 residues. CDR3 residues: CASSLFRSGPSNTEAFF. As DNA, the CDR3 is TGTGCCAGCAGCTTGTTTCGGTCAGGGCCGTCGAACACTGAAGCTTTCTTT.

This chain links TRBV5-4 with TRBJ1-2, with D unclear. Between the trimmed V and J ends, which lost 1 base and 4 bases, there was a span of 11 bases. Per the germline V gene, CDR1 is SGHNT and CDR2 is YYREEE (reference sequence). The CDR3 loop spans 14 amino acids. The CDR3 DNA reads TGTGCCAGCAGCTTGAACAGCTGGTCCTATGGCTACACCTTC. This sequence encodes CASSLNSWSYGYTF.

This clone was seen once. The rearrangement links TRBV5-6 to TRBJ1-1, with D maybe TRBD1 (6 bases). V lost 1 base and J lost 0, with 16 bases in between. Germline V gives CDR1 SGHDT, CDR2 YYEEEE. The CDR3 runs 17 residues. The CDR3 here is CASSLSNRGNLNTEAFF. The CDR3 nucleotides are TGTGCCAGCAGCTTGTCCAATAGGGGGAACCTGAACACTGAAGCTTTCTTT.

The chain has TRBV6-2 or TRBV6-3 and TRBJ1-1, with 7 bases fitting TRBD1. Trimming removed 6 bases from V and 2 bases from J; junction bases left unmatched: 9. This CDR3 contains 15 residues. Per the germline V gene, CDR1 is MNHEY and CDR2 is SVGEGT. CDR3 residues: CASSWTGGGNTEAFF. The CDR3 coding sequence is TGTGCCAGCAGCTGGACAGGAGGGGGAAACACTGAAGCTTTCTTT.

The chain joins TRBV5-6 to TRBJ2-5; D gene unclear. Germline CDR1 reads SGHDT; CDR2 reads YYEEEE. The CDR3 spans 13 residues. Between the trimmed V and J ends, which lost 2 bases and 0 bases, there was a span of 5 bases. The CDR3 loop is CASSFSHQETQYF. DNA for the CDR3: TGTGCCAGCAGCTTTTCTCACCAAGAGACCCAGTACTTC.